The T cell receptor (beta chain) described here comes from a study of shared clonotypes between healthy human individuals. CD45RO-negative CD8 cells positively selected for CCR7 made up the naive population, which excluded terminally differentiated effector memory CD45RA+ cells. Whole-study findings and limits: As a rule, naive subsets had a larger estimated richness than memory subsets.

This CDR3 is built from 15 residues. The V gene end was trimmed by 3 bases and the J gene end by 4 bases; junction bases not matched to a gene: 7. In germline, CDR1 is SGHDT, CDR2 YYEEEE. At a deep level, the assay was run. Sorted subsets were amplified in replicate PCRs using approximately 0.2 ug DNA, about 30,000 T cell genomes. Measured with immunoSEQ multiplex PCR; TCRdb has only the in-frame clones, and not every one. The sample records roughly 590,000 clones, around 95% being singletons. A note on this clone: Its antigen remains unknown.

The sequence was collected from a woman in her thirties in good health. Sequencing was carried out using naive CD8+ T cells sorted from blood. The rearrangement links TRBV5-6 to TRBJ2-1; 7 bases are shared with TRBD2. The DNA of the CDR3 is TGTGCCAGCAGCTATTCTAGCGGAAGGTACAATGAGCAGTTCTTC. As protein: CASSYSSGRYNEQFF.